The T cell receptor (beta chain) described here comes from a study of identical twins. General observations from the study: Out-of-frame alpha sequences shared between twins exhibited an excess of low generation probability. Out-of-frame beta chain sequences displayed weaker excess sharing between twins.

This clonotype was counted between two and nine times. Its antigen is not identified. Addition of a universal primer site occurred through template switching, and cDNA carried unique molecular identifiers. One entry per CDR3 protein results from TCRdb running MiXCR on the 5' RACE reads. This table holds about 240,000 distinct CDR3 sequences, over 9.5% found once. Healthy Caucasians made up all donors. The sequencing input was memory T cells sorted from blood. This TCR came from a man in his fifties in good health.

The CDR3 region has the DNA TGCAGCGTTGAAGAAGACGGGCTAGCGGGGTTCACAGATACGCAGTATTTT. It is translated as CSVEEDGLAGFTDTQYF. The gene calls are TRBV29-1 and TRBJ2-3, with 9 bases aligning to TRBD2. Looked up from germline, CDR1 is SQVTM and CDR2 is ANQGSEA. This CDR3 region has 17 residues. V trimming: 0 bases; J trimming: 2 bases; junction bases outside the gene matches: 9.